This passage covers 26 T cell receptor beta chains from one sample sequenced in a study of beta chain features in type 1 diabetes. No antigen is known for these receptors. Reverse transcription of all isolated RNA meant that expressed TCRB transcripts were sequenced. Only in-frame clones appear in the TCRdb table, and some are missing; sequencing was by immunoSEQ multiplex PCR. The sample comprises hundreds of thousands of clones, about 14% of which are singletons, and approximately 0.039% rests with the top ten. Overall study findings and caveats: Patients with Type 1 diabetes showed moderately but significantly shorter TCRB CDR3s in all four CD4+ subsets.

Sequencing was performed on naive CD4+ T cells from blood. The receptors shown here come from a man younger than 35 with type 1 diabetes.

Here the CDR3 DNA reads TGTGCCACCAGCAGAGATCGGGGGCAGCCCGGGGCCGAGCAGTACTTC. This codes for CATSRDRGQPGAEQYF. The chain links TRBV15 to TRBJ2-7; D could derive from TRBD1 or TRBD2 (6 bases each). There are 16 residues in the CDR3. The germline gives CDR1 LNHNV, CDR2 YYDKDF (reference sequence). The V and J ends lost 0 bases and 6 bases respectively, with 18 bases between them.

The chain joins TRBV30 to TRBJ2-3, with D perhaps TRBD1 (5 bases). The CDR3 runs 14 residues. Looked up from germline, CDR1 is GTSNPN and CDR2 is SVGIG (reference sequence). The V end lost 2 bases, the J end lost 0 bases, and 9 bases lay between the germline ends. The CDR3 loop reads CAWSSRASTDTQYF. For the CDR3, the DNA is TGTGCCTGGAGTAGCAGGGCTAGCACAGATACGCAGTATTTT. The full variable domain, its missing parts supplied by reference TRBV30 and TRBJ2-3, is SQTIHQWPATLVQPVGSPLSLECTVEGTSNPNLYWYRQAAGRGLQLLFYSVGIGQISSEVPQNLSASRPQDRQFILSSKKLLLSDSGFYLCAWSSRASTDTQYFGPGTRLTVL.

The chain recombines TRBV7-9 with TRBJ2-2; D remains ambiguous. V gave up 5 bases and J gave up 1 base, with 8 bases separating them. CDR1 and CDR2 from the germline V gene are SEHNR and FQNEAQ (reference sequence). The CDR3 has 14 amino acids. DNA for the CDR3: TGTGCCAGCAGCCCTAGACTGAACACCGGGGAGCTGTTTTTT. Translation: CASSPRLNTGELFF.

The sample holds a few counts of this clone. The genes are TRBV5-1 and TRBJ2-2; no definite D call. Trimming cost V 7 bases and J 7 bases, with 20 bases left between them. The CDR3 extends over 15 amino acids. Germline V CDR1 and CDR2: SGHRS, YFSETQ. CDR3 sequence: CASVLVGPFNGELFF. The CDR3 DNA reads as TGCGCCAGCGTCTTAGTCGGGCCGTTCAACGGGGAGCTGTTTTTT.

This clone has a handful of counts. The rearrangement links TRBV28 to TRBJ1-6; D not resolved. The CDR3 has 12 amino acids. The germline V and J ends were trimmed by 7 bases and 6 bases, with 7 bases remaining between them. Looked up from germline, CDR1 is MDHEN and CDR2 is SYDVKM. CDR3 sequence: CASTWGNSPLHF. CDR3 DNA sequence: TGTGCCAGCACGTGGGGTAATTCACCCCTCCACTTT.

The CDR3, as DNA: TGCGCCAGCAGCCACAGTGGGTACGGCAATCAGCCCCAGCATTTT. It is translated as CASSHSGYGNQPQHF. This chain joins TRBV4-1 and TRBJ1-5; D is undetermined. The CDR3 has 15 residues. Germline V lookup: CDR1 MGHRA, CDR2 YSYEKL. V lost 3 bases and J lost 2, with 11 bases in between.

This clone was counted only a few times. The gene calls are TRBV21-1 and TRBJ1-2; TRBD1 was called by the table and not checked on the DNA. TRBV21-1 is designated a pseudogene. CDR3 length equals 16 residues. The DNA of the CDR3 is TGTGCCAGCAGCACGCAAAGGACAGGGGGCGCGTTTGGCTACACCTTC. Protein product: CASSTQRTGGAFGYTF.

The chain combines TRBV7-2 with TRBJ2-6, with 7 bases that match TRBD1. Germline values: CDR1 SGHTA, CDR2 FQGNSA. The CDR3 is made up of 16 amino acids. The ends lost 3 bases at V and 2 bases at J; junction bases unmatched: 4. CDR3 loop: CASSFLTGAGANVLTF. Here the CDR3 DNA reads TGTGCCAGCAGCTTCCTAACAGGGGCTGGGGCCAACGTCCTGACTTTC.

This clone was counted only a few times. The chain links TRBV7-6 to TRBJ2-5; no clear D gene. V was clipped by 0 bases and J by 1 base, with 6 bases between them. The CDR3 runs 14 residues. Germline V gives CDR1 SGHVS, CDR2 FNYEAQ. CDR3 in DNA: TGTGCCAGCAGCTTAGCCGGATTCCAAGAGACCCAGTACTTC. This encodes CASSLAGFQETQYF.

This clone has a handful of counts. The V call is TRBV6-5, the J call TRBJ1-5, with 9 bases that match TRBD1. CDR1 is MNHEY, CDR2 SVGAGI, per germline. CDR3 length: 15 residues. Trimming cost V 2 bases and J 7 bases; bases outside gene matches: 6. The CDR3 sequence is CASSYRTGESQPQHF. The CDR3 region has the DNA TGTGCCAGCAGTTACCGGACAGGGGAGAGCCAGCCCCAGCATTTT.

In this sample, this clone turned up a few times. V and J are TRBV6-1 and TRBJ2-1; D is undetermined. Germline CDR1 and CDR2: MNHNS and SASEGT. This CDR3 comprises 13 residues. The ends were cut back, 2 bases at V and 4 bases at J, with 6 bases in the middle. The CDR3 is CASSEYGYNEQFF. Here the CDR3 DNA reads TGTGCCAGCAGTGAATACGGATACAATGAGCAGTTCTTC.

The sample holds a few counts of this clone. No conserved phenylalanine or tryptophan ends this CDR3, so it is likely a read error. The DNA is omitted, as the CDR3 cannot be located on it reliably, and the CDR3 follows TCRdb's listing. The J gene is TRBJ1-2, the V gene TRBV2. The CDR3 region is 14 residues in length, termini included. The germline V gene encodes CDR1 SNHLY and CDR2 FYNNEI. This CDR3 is CASSDRADGGLRIL.

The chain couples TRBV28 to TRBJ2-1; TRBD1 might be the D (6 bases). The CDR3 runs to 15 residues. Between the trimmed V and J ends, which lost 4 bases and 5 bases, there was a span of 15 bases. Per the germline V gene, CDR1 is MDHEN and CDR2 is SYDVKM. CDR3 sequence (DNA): TGTGCCAGCAGTTCGTCAGGGGCCCCTCACAATGAGCAGTTCTTC. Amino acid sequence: CASSSSGAPHNEQFF. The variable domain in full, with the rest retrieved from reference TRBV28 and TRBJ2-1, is DVKVTQSSRYLVKRTGEKVFLECVQDMDHENMFWYRQDPGLGLRLIYFSYDVKMKEKGDIPEGYSVSREKKERFSLILESASTNQTSMYLCASSSSGAPHNEQFFGPGTRLTVL.

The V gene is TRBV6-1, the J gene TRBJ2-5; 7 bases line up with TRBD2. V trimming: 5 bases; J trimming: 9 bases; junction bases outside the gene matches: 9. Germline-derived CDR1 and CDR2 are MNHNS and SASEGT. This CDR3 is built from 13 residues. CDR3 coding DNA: TGTGCCAGCAGTAGGGACTATGAATTCGCCCAGTACTTC. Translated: CASSRDYEFAQYF.

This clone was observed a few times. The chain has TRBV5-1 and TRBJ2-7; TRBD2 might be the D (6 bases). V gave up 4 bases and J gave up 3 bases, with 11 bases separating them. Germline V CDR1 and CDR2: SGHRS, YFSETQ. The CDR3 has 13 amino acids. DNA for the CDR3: TGCGCCAGCAGCCCCGGGAGCGACTACGAGCAGTACTTC. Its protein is CASSPGSDYEQYF.

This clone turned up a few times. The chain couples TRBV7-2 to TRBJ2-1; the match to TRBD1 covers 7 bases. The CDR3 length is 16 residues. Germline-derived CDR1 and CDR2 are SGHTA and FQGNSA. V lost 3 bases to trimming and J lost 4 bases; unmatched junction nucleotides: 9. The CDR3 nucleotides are TGTGCCAGCAGCTTCCAAGGGACAGCGACTTACAATGAGCAGTTCTTC. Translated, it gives CASSFQGTATYNEQFF.

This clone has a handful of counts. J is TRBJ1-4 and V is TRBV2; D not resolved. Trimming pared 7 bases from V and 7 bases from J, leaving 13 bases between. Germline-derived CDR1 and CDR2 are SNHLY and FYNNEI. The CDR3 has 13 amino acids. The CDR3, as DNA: TGTGCCAGCAAGTTCCGGGAGGGTGAAAAACTGTTTTTT. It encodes CASKFREGEKLFF.

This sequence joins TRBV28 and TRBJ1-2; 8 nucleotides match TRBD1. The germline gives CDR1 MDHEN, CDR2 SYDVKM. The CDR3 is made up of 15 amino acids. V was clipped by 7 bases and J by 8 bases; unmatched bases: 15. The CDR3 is CASTQGQGALGGYTF. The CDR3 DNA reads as TGTGCCAGCACCCAAGGGCAGGGGGCGCTGGGCGGCTACACCTTC.

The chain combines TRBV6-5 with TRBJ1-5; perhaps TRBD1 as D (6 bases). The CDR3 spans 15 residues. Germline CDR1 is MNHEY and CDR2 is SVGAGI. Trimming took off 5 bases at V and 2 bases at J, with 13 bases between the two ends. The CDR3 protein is CASSQGGWGNQPQHF. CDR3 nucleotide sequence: TGTGCCAGCAGTCAAGGGGGTTGGGGCAATCAGCCCCAGCATTTT.

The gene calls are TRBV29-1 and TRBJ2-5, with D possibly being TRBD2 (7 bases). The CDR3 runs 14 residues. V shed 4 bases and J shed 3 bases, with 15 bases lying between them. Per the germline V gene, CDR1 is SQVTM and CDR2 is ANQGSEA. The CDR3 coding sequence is TGCAGCGTTGTATTGGGGGGGCCGAAAGAGACCCAGTACTTC. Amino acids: CSVVLGGPKETQYF.

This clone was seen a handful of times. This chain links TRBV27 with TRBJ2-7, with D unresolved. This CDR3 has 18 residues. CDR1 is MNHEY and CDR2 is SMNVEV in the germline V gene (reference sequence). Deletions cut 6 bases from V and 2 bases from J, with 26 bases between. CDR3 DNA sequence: TGTGCCAGCAGCCGTACTGCACTCAAGGCCCCTACGCCCTACGAGCAGTACTTC. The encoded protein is CASSRTALKAPTPYEQYF.

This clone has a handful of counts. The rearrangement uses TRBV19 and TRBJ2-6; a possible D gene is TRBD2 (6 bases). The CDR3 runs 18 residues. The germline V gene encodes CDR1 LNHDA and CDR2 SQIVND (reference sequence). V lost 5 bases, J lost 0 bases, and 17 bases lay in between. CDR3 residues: CASSGPGLRSSGANVLTF. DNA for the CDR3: TGTGCCAGTAGTGGACCGGGACTCAGGAGCTCTGGGGCCAACGTCCTGACTTTC.

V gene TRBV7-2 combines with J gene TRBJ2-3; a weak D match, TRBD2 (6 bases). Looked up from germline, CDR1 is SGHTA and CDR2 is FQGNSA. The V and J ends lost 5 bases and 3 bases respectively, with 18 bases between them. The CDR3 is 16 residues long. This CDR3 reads CASSRGTFRTTDTQYF. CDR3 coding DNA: TGTGCCAGCAGCCGCGGGACTTTTAGGACTACAGATACGCAGTATTTT.

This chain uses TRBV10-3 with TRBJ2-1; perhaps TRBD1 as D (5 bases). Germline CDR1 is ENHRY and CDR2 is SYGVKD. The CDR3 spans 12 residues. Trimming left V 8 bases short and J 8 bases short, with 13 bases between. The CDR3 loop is CAIQGSGDEQFF. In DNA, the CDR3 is TGTGCCATCCAGGGTTCTGGCGATGAGCAGTTCTTC.

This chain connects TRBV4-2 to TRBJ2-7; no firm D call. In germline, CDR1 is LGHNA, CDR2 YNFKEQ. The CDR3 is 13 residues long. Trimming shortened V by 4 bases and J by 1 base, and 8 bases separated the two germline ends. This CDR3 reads CASSPLDSYEQYF. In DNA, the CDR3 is TGTGCCAGCAGCCCTCTAGATTCCTACGAGCAGTACTTC.

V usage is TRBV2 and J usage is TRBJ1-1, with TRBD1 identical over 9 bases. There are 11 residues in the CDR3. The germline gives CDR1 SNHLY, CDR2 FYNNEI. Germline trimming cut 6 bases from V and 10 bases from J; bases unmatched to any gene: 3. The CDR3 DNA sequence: TGTGCCAGCAGGGGGACAGGGAGAGCTTTCTTT. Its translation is CASRGTGRAFF.